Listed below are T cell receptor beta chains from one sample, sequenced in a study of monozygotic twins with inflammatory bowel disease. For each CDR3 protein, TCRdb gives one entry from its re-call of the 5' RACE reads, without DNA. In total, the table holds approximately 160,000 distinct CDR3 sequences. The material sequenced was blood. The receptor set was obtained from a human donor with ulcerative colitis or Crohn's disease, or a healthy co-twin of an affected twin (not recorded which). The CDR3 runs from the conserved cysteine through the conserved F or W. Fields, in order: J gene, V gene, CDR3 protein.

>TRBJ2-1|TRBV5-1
CATSIAGPPYNEQFF
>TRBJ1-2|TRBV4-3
CASSQDDRGPKYGYTF
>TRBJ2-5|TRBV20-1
CSARDQGGETQYF
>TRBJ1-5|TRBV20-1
CSAVRDNRGNQPQHF
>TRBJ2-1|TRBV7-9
CASSFRAGTEQFF
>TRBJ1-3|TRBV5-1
CASSLEGLLSGNTIYF
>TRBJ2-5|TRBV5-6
CASSSTSGGAGWTQYF
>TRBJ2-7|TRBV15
CATSRTGTGSYEQYF
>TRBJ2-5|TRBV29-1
CSVENGETQYF
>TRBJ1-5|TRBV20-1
CSATRALGNQPQHF
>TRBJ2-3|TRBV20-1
CSAEGLADTDTQYF
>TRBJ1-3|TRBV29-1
CSVLTGDGNTIYF